This TCR beta chain was found in a study of graft-versus-host responses after intestinal transplantation. The overall study: In this cohort, recipients had multivisceral, liver-intestinal, or isolated intestinal transplants. Anti-thymocyte globulin induction, then tacrolimus and steroids for about three years, went to all recipients. General study results and limits: Recipient marrow held GvH clones, some first seen in ileum or blood. When patients had graft-donor T cell macrochimerism, their allografts held high graft-versus-host to host-versus-graft clonal ratios.

This clone has just a few counts. Its target is unknown. Method: immunoSEQ multiplex PCR; TCRdb's copy keeps in-frame clones and lacks some. The table lists about 78,000 clones, 90% of them singletons. V was trimmed by 3 bases and J by 4 bases, leaving 15 bases between them. The length of the CDR3 is 15 residues. The germline V gene has CDR1 MNHNS and CDR2 SASEGT. The receptor's source is a human donor who was the organ donor for an intestinal transplant. The starting material was unstimulated CD8+ T cells sorted from spleen or lymph node cells, obtained before transplant. V gene TRBV6-1 combines with J gene TRBJ2-5; weak D call: TRBD2 (6 bases). The CDR3 here is CASSDLVGGVETQYF. CDR3 coding DNA: TGTGCCAGCAGTGACCTAGTGGGGGGAGTAGAGACCCAGTACTTC.